A selection of T cell receptor beta chains follows, all from one sample in a study of CD8 T cells in ankylosing spondylitis. TCRdb passed the 5' RACE reads through MiXCR, listing each CDR3 protein once. The sample lists some 130,000 distinct CDR3 sequences, more than 7% occurring once. The sequenced sample was synovial fluid, either unsorted or a sorted T cell fraction (not recorded which). All receptors come from a male donor with ankylosing spondylitis. Both conserved end residues are part of each CDR3. Each record gives: CDR3 DNA, CDR3 protein, J gene, V gene, D gene, clone size. The D gene is left open where the match is weak. The size of a clone is reported for some rows only, either as once, few or many, or as a class for expanded clones.

CDR3nt: TGTGCCACCAGGCGGGGGGACAGTTTTGAGCAGTTCTTC
CDR3aa: CATRRGDSFEQFF
j_gene: TRBJ2-1
v_gene: TRBV24-1
d_gene: .
abundance: many

CDR3nt: TGTGCCAGCAGTCGGACAGCCCTTAATGAAAAACTGTTTTTT
CDR3aa: CASSRTALNEKLFF
j_gene: TRBJ1-4
v_gene: TRBV28
d_gene: .
abundance: many

CDR3nt: TGTGCCAGCAGCGTTACAGGGGGGGAGTATCAGCCCCAGCATTTT
CDR3aa: CASSVTGGEYQPQHF
j_gene: TRBJ1-5
v_gene: TRBV9
d_gene: TRBD1
abundance: many

CDR3nt: TGTGCCAGCAGCCCGACTAGCGGGACGAAGGATACGCAGTATTTT
CDR3aa: CASSPTSGTKDTQYF
j_gene: TRBJ2-3
v_gene: TRBV5-4
d_gene: TRBD2
abundance: few

CDR3nt: TGTGCCAGCAGCCAAGTTCAAACAGGCTTCGCCTACGAGCAGTACTTC
CDR3aa: CASSQVQTGFAYEQYF
j_gene: TRBJ2-7
v_gene: TRBV3-1
d_gene: .
abundance: many

CDR3nt: TGCGCCAGCACCACGTCCACCGGGGACACTGAAGCTTTCTTT
CDR3aa: CASTTSTGDTEAFF
j_gene: TRBJ1-1
v_gene: TRBV5-1
d_gene: .
abundance: many

CDR3nt: TGTGCCAGCAGTTGGAGGGACAGGGCTAACTATGGCTACACCTTC
CDR3aa: CASSWRDRANYGYTF
j_gene: TRBJ1-2
v_gene: TRBV6-5
d_gene: TRBD1
abundance: many

CDR3nt: TGTGCCAGCAGCGACCCGGATAAGCCCGGCACTGAAGCTTTCTTT
CDR3aa: CASSDPDKPGTEAFF
j_gene: TRBJ1-1
v_gene: TRBV12-3/TRBV12-4
d_gene: .
abundance: many

CDR3nt: TGCAGTGCTGCGGGACAGGGGGCGAATCAGTCCCAGCATTTT
CDR3aa: CSAAGQGANQSQHF
j_gene: TRBJ1-5
v_gene: TRBV20-1
d_gene: TRBD1
abundance: .

CDR3nt: TGCAGCGCTGTGGAGGCCTATGGCTACACCTTC
CDR3aa: CSAVEAYGYTF
j_gene: TRBJ1-2
v_gene: TRBV29-1
d_gene: .
abundance: many

CDR3nt: TGCAGTGCTAGAGGGGGGGGCTTATCTAATGAAAAACTGTTTTTT
CDR3aa: CSARGGGLSNEKLFF
j_gene: TRBJ1-4
v_gene: TRBV20-1
d_gene: .
abundance: many

CDR3nt: TGCAGTGCTTCGGGGGGGGGCAATGAAAAACTGTTTTTT
CDR3aa: CSASGGGNEKLFF
j_gene: TRBJ1-4
v_gene: TRBV20-1
d_gene: .
abundance: many

CDR3nt: TGTGCCAGCAGCGTGACAGACTATAATTCACCCCTCCACTTT
CDR3aa: CASSVTDYNSPLHF
j_gene: TRBJ1-6
v_gene: TRBV7-9
d_gene: .
abundance: few

CDR3nt: TGTGCCAGTACCCGGGGGGCGTATAGCAATCAGCCCCAGCATTTT
CDR3aa: CASTRGAYSNQPQHF
j_gene: TRBJ1-5
v_gene: TRBV12-3/TRBV12-4
d_gene: .
abundance: few

CDR3nt: TGTGCCAGCAGTTCGCCCCGGGACAGAGACTATGGCTACACCTTC
CDR3aa: CASSSPRDRDYGYTF
j_gene: TRBJ1-2
v_gene: TRBV6-2/TRBV6-3
d_gene: TRBD1
abundance: few

CDR3nt: TGCGCCAGCAGCCAAGCCGAGGTCTCCTACGAGCAGTACTTC
CDR3aa: CASSQAEVSYEQYF
j_gene: TRBJ2-7
v_gene: TRBV4-1
d_gene: .
abundance: many

CDR3nt: TGTGCCAGCAGCCAAATGACAGGTCGTCAGCCCCAGCATTTT
CDR3aa: CASSQMTGRQPQHF
j_gene: TRBJ1-5
v_gene: TRBV3-1
d_gene: .
abundance: .

CDR3nt: TGCAGTGCCTCGGGACAGGGAAACGAGCAGTACTTC
CDR3aa: CSASGQGNEQYF
j_gene: TRBJ2-7
v_gene: TRBV20-1
d_gene: TRBD1
abundance: .

CDR3nt: TGTGCCAGCAGCTTAGGATTAGGGGCCCTCCACTTT
CDR3aa: CASSLGLGALHF
j_gene: TRBJ1-6
v_gene: TRBV7-2
d_gene: .
abundance: .

CDR3nt: TGTGCCAGCAGCTTAACCGGGACAGGGGCTTGGGAGACCCAGTACTTC
CDR3aa: CASSLTGTGAWETQYF
j_gene: TRBJ2-5
v_gene: TRBV7-2
d_gene: TRBD1
abundance: many